This TCR beta chain was obtained from a study of vaccination and CD4 T cells after COVID-19. Study details: Overlapping spike peptides served as the stimulus for the cells. These peptides came from SARS-CoV-2 and from the common cold coronaviruses HCoV-NL63, HCoV-OC43 and HCoV-229E.

The sample's treatment: 10-day PBMC culture with coronavirus spike peptide pools or control peptides (ViraFEST assay). Using peptide pools, antigen-specific T cells were expanded in ViraFEST before TCRs were sequenced. Every well contained around 2 million PBMCs, which were grown with approximately 9.6 IU/ml IL-2 and about 9.5 ug/ml peptide pools. V was pared by 5 bases and J by 4 bases, with 14 bases between. This CDR3 comprises 14 residues. CDR1 MNHNS and CDR2 SASEGT come from the germline V gene. Concerning this clonotype: The antigen is not known.

Oncomine TCR Beta short-read sequencing was applied to DNA from cultured CD4+ T cells. From CD4+ T cells that had been cultured, genomic DNA was extracted. TCRdb fed the PCR reads into MiXCR, producing one record per CDR3 protein. The table has 25,000 or so distinct CDR3 sequences, roughly 44% seen once. V gene TRBV6-1 combines with J gene TRBJ1-1; D is possibly TRBD1 (6 bases). The sequencing here drew on CD4+ T cells from blood, cultured in vitro, taken before SARS-CoV-2 vaccination. The TCR originated in a human donor who received a COVID-19 vaccine. This CDR3 is CASSNDRMGTEAFF. The CDR3, as DNA: TGTGCCAGCAGTAACGACAGGATGGGCACTGAAGCTTTCTTT.